The 19 T cell receptor beta chains in this list originate from one sample, sequenced in a study of CD8 T cells in ankylosing spondylitis. These receptors are not linked to any known antigen. A single record per CDR3 protein comes from TCRdb applying MiXCR to the 5' RACE reads. The table shows fewer than 550,000 distinct CDR3 sequences, with 5.3% occurring only once. Study-wide points: Ankylosing spondylitis blood seemed to carry a telltale TCR beta motif made of under ten highly homologous variants.

The sample consisted of blood, either unsorted or a sorted T cell fraction (not recorded which). The receptor source for this set is a male donor with ankylosing spondylitis.

This clonotype was seen a few times. The rearrangement links TRBV28 to TRBJ1-1; D gene uncertain. This CDR3 is 13 amino acids long. Germline values: CDR1 MDHEN, CDR2 SYDVKM. V lost 1 base, J lost 4 bases, and 7 bases lay in between. Here the CDR3 DNA reads TGTGCCAGCAGTTTATCGTTCCGCACTGAAGCTTTCTTT. It is translated as CASSLSFRTEAFF.

This clonotype showed up many times. The rearrangement joins TRBV29-1 to TRBJ1-1; D remains unclear. The germline V gene has CDR1 SQVTM and CDR2 ANQGSEA. The length of the CDR3 is 15 residues. Trimming shortened V by 4 bases and J by 1 base, and 16 bases separated the two germline ends. CDR3 nucleotides: TGCAGCGTTGTCGGACCCCTACGGACGAACACTGAAGCTTTCTTT. Translated: CSVVGPLRTNTEAFF.

The table lists this clonotype with many counts. This chain uses TRBV12-3 or TRBV12-4 with TRBJ1-5, with a tentative D call TRBD1 (5 bases). CDR3 size: 15 residues. V was cut by 3 bases and J by 6 bases, with 15 bases left in between. The CDR3 nucleotides are TGTGCCAGCAGTTTTCAGGGAAAAAGGGGTCAGCCCCAGCATTTT. Translation gives CASSFQGKRGQPQHF.

The sample holds many counts of this clonotype. This rearrangement joins TRBV11-2 to TRBJ2-5; no clear D gene. The CDR3 has 14 amino acids. V gave up 0 bases and J gave up 2 bases, with 7 bases separating them. Germline V gene lookup returns CDR1 SGHAT and CDR2 FQNNGV. This chain's CDR3 is CASSLEIGQETQYF. In nucleotides, the CDR3 is TGTGCCAGCAGCTTAGAGATCGGGCAAGAGACCCAGTACTTC.

As to this clonotype: This sequence may be a read error, since a much larger clone differs from it by one base. The CDR3, as DNA: TGCGCCAGCAGGTCAAAGGACACCAGGGCCACTAACTATGGCTACACCTTC. Protein sequence: CASRSKDTRATNYGYTF. The genes are TRBV5-1 and TRBJ1-2; D is possibly TRBD1 (5 bases). The germline V gene encodes CDR1 SGHRS and CDR2 YFSETQ. V gave up 5 bases and J gave up 0 bases, with 20 bases separating them. The CDR3 is 17 residues long. The whole variable domain, filled in from reference TRBV5-1 and TRBJ1-2, reads KAGVTQTPRYLIKTRGQQVTLSCSPISGHRSVSWYQQTPGQGLQFLFEYFSETQRNKGNFPGRFSGRQFSNSRSEMNVSTLELGDSALYLCASRSKDTRATNYGYTFGSGTRLTVV.

This clonotype has a count of ten or more. This chain's CDR3 is CATSGTSNEQFF. The CDR3 DNA follows: TGTGCCACGTCCGGGACATCCAATGAGCAGTTCTTC. The chain uses TRBV18 and TRBJ2-1; tentatively, D is TRBD1 (6 bases). Germline CDR1 and CDR2: KGHSH and LQKENI. The V end was cut by 10 bases, the J end by 6 bases, with 13 bases between. The CDR3 covers 12 residues.

The sample holds a few counts of this clonotype. A junction end diverges from the germline sequence, so it may reflect a read error. This chain links TRBV15 with TRBJ2-1; perhaps TRBD2 as D (5 bases). Germline V lookup: CDR1 LNHNV, CDR2 YYDKDF (reference sequence). This CDR3 has 13 amino acids. CDR3 bases: TGTGCCACCAGCAGAGATCTACCCGGACTCTCGGACTTC. Amino acids: CATSRDLPGLSDF.

There are many counts of this clonotype. CDR3 protein: CASSWTDTQYF. CDR3 in DNA: TGCGCCAGCAGCTGGACAGATACGCAGTATTTT. This chain uses TRBV5-1 with TRBJ2-3; D is ambiguous. This CDR3 is built from 11 residues. The V gene's germline CDR1 is SGHRS and CDR2 YFSETQ. Trimming took off 3 bases at V and 3 bases at J, with 2 bases between the two ends.

This clonotype was recorded many times. The J gene is TRBJ2-7, the V gene TRBV7-2; tentatively, D is TRBD1 or TRBD2 (5 bases each). With 3 bases removed from V and 5 bases from J, the gap between germline ends came to 17 bases. Germline CDR1 reads SGHTA; CDR2 reads FQGNSA. The CDR3 contains 15 residues. The CDR3 region is CASSFVGTIGHEQYF. In DNA form, the CDR3 reads TGTGCCAGCAGCTTCGTCGGGACCATAGGCCACGAGCAGTACTTC.

There are many counts of this clonotype. This rearrangement joins TRBV5-1 to TRBJ2-7, with TRBD2 as a possible D gene (5 bases). Germline lookup yields CDR1 SGHRS and CDR2 YFSETQ. Trimming left V 0 bases short and J 0 bases short, with 13 bases between. The CDR3 runs 16 residues. CDR3 DNA: TGCGCCAGCAGCTTGGGAGGAGGTATCAGCTCCTACGAGCAGTACTTC. Amino acids: CASSLGGGISSYEQYF.

The chain is built from TRBV10-3 and TRBJ2-7; D tentatively reads TRBD1 or TRBD2 (6 bases each). V lost 10 bases to trimming and J lost 6 bases, with 13 bases between them. The germline V gene encodes CDR1 ENHRY and CDR2 SYGVKD. The CDR3 runs to 11 residues. CDR3 DNA: TGTGCCAGCGCAGAGGGGGGCGAGCAGTACTTC. Translating it yields CASAEGGEQYF.

This clonotype was found many times. The V and J genes are TRBV4-1 and TRBJ2-5, with D perhaps TRBD2 (5 bases). Germline CDR1 and CDR2: MGHRA and YSYEKL. The CDR3 consists of 14 residues. V lost 1 base and J 3 bases, leaving 9 bases between the germline ends. CDR3 sequence: CASSQGLREETQYF. In nucleotides, the CDR3 is TGCGCCAGCAGCCAAGGACTGCGGGAAGAGACCCAGTACTTC.

This clonotype showed up many times. The chain is built from TRBV5-1 and TRBJ1-5, with D unresolved. Germline V lookup: CDR1 SGHRS, CDR2 YFSETQ. V shed 3 bases and J shed 5 bases, with 9 bases lying between them. The CDR3 extends over 13 amino acids. The CDR3 region has the DNA TGCGCCAGCAGCTGGGATGGGGATCAGCCCCAGCATTTT. This sequence encodes CASSWDGDQPQHF.

This clonotype was observed many times. V usage is TRBV12-3 or TRBV12-4 and J usage is TRBJ1-1, with D perhaps matching TRBD1 (6 bases). With 6 bases removed from V and 5 bases from J, the gap between germline ends came to 10 bases. The CDR3 is 12 residues long. The CDR3 sequence: CASSKQGTEAFF. The CDR3 nucleotides are TGTGCCAGCAGCAAACAGGGAACTGAAGCTTTCTTT.

In its sample, this clonotype was seen a few times. J is TRBJ2-1 and V is TRBV28; a weak D match, TRBD1 (5 bases). Germline CDR1 is MDHEN and CDR2 is SYDVKM. CDR3 length equals 13 residues. The germline V and J ends were trimmed by 3 bases and 6 bases, with 9 bases remaining between them. The CDR3 here is CASSFRVFNEQFF. Written as DNA, the CDR3 is TGTGCCAGCAGTTTCAGGGTTTTCAATGAGCAGTTCTTC.

The CDR3 DNA follows: TGTGCCAGCAGTTCCCCAGGGGAAGCCTCCTACGAGCAGTACTTC. Residues: CASSSPGEASYEQYF. The chain carries TRBV6-5 and TRBJ2-7, with D possibly being TRBD1 (6 bases). Germline V gene data show CDR1 as MNHEY and CDR2 as SVGAGI. Trimming stripped 4 bases from V and 0 bases from J, with 13 bases between. The CDR3 contains 15 residues.

The J gene is TRBJ1-2, the V gene TRBV7-9; no definite D call. Germline V lookup: CDR1 SEHNR, CDR2 FQNEAQ (reference sequence). This CDR3 is 14 amino acids long. Between the trimmed V and J ends, which lost 4 bases and 6 bases, there was a span of 15 bases. CDR3 bases: TGTGCCAGCAGCTCCTGGACCCTAGCAGATGGCTACACCTTC. As protein: CASSSWTLADGYTF. The variable domain in full, completed from reference TRBV7-9 and TRBJ1-2, reads DTGVSQNPRHKITKRGQNVTFRCDPISEHNRLYWYRQTLGQGPEFLTYFQNEAQLEKSRLLSDRFSAERPKGSFSTLEIQRTEQGDSAMYLCASSSWTLADGYTFGSGTRLTVV.

This clonotype was seen at least ten times. V gene TRBV20-1 combines with J gene TRBJ1-6; a possible D gene is TRBD1 (5 bases). This CDR3 is 15 amino acids long. Trimming removed 2 bases at V and 7 bases at J, with 15 bases between. Germline V gene lookup returns CDR1 DFQATT and CDR2 SNEGSKA (reference sequence). In nucleotides, the CDR3 is TGCAGTGCTAGACGTCAGGGTACGGGGAATTCACCCCTCCACTTT. Translation: CSARRQGTGNSPLHF.

At least ten counts were recorded for this clonotype. The V gene is TRBV7-9, the J gene TRBJ1-1, with D possibly matching TRBD1 (5 bases). The CDR3 length is 14 residues. Trimming cost V 5 bases and J 4 bases, with 14 bases left between them. Germline V gene sequence: CDR1 SEHNR, CDR2 FQNEAQ (reference sequence). CDR3 sequence reads: CASSPRRGSTEAFF. In DNA, the CDR3 is TGTGCCAGCAGCCCTCGGAGGGGATCCACTGAAGCTTTCTTT.